These T cell receptor beta chains were read from a single sample in a study of T cells in Graves' hyperthyroidism and ophthalmopathy. TCRdb processed the multiplex PCR reads anew with MiXCR; each CDR3 protein has one entry. The table has hundreds of thousands of distinct CDR3 sequences, roughly 50% seen once. Sequenced input: peripheral blood or thyroid tissue (not recorded which). The receptors derive from a woman aged 18-35 years with Graves' hyperthyroidism. Each CDR3 is given with its conserved first and last residue. The D gene is left open where the match is weak. Clone size is given for some rows only: seen once, a few or many times, or a class if the clone is expanded.

>-|TRBV20-1|TRBJ1-2|-
CSALGEVFGYGYTF
TGCAGTGCTCTGGGGGAGGTGTTTGGCTATGGCTACACCTTC
>-|TRBV10-3|TRBJ1-5|few
CASSESRGSNQPQHF
TGTGCCAGCAGTGAGTCAAGGGGCAGCAATCAGCCCCAGCATTTT
>TRBD1|TRBV10-3|TRBJ1-6|-
CAISETGEESPLHF
TGTGCCATCAGTGAGACAGGGGAGGAATCACCCCTCCACTTT
>TRBD2|TRBV7-9|TRBJ2-5|few
CASSHEGREEETQYF
TGTGCCAGCAGCCATGAGGGGCGGGAGGAGGAGACCCAGTACTTC
>-|TRBV12-3/TRBV12-4|TRBJ1-1|few
CASSSRRTNTEAFF
TGTGCCAGCAGTTCGCGGCGGACAAACACTGAAGCTTTCTTT
>-|TRBV29-1|TRBJ1-5|-
CSARQRYNQPQHF
TGCAGCGCTAGACAGCGATACAATCAGCCCCAGCATTTT
>TRBD1|TRBV23-1|TRBJ1-1|-
CASRSRGQANTEAFF
TGCGCCAGCAGGTCGAGAGGACAGGCGAACACTGAAGCTTTCTTT
>-|TRBV6-1|TRBJ1-3|-
CASSEAPSGNTIYF
TGTGCCAGCAGTGAAGCGCCCAGCGGAAACACCATATATTTT
>TRBD1|TRBV5-4|TRBJ1-2|few
CASSNLRSRGEDGYTF
TGTGCCAGCAGCAACCTCCGATCCAGGGGGGAGGATGGCTACACCTTC
>-|TRBV29-1|TRBJ1-2|-
CSRAGRQVYGYTF
TGCAGCCGTGCGGGACGCCAAGTCTATGGCTACACCTTC
>-|TRBV7-9|TRBJ2-6|-
CASSQAEVLTF
TGTGCCAGCAGCCAGGCCGAGGTCCTGACTTTC
>TRBD1|TRBV10-3|TRBJ1-2|many
CAIKRDSLFYGYTF
TGTGCCATCAAAAGGGACAGCTTATTCTATGGCTACACCTTC
>-|TRBV25-1|TRBJ1-5|-
CATPGVSNQPQHF
TGTGCCACTCCCGGGGTTAGCAATCAGCCCCAGCATTTT
>-|TRBV2|TRBJ2-2|-
CASTRITGELFF
TGTGCCAGCACCAGGATTACCGGGGAGCTGTTTTTT
>-|TRBV2|TRBJ2-2|-
CASGTARGLPGELFF
TGTGCCAGCGGGACTGCCCGGGGACTGCCCGGGGAGCTGTTTTTT
>-|TRBV19|TRBJ2-7|few
CASSALFGRRSTQQYF
TGTGCCAGTAGTGCCTTATTCGGGCGGAGAAGTACGCAGCAGTACTTC
>TRBD2|TRBV2|TRBJ2-2|-
CASSHTPTSGKFTGELFF
TGTGCCAGCAGCCATACACCGACTAGCGGGAAGTTCACCGGGGAGCTGTTTTTT
>-|TRBV7-2|TRBJ1-5|-
CASSFGAIGSNQPQHF
TGTGCCAGCAGTTTTGGGGCAATTGGGAGCAATCAGCCCCAGCATTTT
>-|TRBV5-5|TRBJ2-7|many
CASSLVSSYYEQYF
TGTGCCAGCAGCTTGGTTAGCAGCTACTACGAGCAGTACTTC
>-|TRBV29-1|TRBJ1-1|many
CSVNVDTEAFF
TGCAGCGTGAATGTGGACACTGAAGCTTTCTTT
>-|TRBV7-2|TRBJ1-5|many
CASSQQGYNQPQHF
TGTGCCAGCAGCCAGCAGGGATACAATCAGCCCCAGCATTTT
>-|TRBV25-1|TRBJ1-1|-
CATKEGPDMNTEAFF
TGCGCCACCAAGGAGGGTCCAGACATGAACACTGAAGCTTTCTTT
>TRBD1|TRBV10-2|TRBJ1-2|many
CASSDRQGSGYTF
TGCGCCAGCAGTGACAGACAGGGCAGCGGCTACACCTTC
>-|TRBV12-5|TRBJ1-2|-
CASGLENRDGYTF
TGTGCTAGTGGTTTGGAAAACAGGGATGGCTACACCTTC